This T cell receptor beta chain derives from a study of blood T cell dynamics during melanoma immunotherapy. The assay was immunoSEQ multiplex PCR, and TCRdb's table has in-frame clones only and misses some. The repertoire holds roughly 120 clones, with roughly 88% as singletons. As for time point: pre-treatment baseline. At 12 weeks after first infusion, RECIST 1.1 defined response for most patients. Trimming removed 2 bases from V and 3 bases from J, with 8 bases in between. The CDR3 contains 13 residues. Germline assignment: CDR1 SGHRS and CDR2 YFSETQ. The sequence derives from a human donor with melanoma. The source was cell-free DNA from blood, collected from a patient treated with checkpoint blockade. The J gene is TRBJ1-1, the V gene TRBV5-1; perhaps TRBD1 as D (5 bases). Here the CDR3 DNA reads TGCGCCAGCAGCTTCGGGGGTCACACTGAAGCTTTCTTT. As protein: CASSFGGHTEAFF.